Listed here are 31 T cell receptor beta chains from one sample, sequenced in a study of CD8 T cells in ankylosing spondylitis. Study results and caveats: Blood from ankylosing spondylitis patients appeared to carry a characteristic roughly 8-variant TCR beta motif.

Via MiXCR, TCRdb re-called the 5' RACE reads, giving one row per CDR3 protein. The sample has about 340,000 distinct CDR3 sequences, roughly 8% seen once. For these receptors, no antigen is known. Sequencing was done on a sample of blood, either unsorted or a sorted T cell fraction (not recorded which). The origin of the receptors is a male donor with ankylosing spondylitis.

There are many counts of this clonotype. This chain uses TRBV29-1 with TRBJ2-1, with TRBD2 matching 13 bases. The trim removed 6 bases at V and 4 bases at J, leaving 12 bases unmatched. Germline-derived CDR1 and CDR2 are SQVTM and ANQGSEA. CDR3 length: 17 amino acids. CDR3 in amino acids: CSVTDRGLAGHYNEQFF. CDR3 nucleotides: TGCAGCGTGACGGACAGGGGACTAGCGGGACATTACAATGAGCAGTTCTTC.

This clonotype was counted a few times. The CDR3 loop is CASSLGSGRVSSYNEQFF. The DNA for the CDR3 is TGCGCCAGCAGCTTGGGTAGCGGGAGGGTCAGCTCCTACAATGAGCAGTTCTTC. The chain couples TRBV5-1 to TRBJ2-1; 11 bases are shared with TRBD2. V lost 0 bases to trimming and J lost 0 bases; unmatched junction nucleotides: 5. Germline V CDR1 and CDR2: SGHRS, YFSETQ. There are 18 residues in the CDR3.

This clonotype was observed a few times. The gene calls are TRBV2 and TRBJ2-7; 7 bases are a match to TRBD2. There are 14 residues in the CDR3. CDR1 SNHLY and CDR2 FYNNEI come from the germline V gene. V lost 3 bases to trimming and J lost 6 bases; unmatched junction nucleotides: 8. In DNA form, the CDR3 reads TGTGCCAGCAGTGAGTGGCGGGAGAGAGTCGAGCAGTACTTC. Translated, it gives CASSEWRERVEQYF.

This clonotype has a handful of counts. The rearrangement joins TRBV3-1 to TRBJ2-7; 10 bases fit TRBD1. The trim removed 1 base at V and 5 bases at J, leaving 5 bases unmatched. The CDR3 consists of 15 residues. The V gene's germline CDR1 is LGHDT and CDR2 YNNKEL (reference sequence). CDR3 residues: CASSQGGQGFHEQYF. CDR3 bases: TGTGCCAGCAGCCAAGGGGGACAGGGGTTCCACGAGCAGTACTTC.

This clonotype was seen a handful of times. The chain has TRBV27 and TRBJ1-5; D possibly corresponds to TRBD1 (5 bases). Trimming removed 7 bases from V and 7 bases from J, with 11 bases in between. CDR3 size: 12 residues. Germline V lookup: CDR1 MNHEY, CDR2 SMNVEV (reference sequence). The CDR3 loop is CASTLDTQPQHF. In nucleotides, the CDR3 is TGTGCCAGCACTTTGGACACGCAGCCCCAGCATTTT.

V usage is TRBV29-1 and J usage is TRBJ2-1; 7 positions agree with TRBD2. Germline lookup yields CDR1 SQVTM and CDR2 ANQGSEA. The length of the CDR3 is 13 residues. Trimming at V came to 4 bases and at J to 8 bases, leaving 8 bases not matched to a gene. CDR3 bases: TGCAGCGTTGCGAGGCGGGAGCGGCATGAGCAGTTCTTC. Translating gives CSVARRERHEQFF.

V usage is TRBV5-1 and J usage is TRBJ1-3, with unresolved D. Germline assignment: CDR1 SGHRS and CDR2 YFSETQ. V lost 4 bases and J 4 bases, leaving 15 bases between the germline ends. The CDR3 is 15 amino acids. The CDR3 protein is CASSADGRSGNTIYF. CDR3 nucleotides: TGCGCCAGCAGCGCGGACGGCCGGAGCGGAAACACCATATATTTT. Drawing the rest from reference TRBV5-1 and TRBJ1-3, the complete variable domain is KAGVTQTPRYLIKTRGQQVTLSCSPISGHRSVSWYQQTPGQGLQFLFEYFSETQRNKGNFPGRFSGRQFSNSRSEMNVSTLELGDSALYLCASSADGRSGNTIYFGEGSWLTVV.

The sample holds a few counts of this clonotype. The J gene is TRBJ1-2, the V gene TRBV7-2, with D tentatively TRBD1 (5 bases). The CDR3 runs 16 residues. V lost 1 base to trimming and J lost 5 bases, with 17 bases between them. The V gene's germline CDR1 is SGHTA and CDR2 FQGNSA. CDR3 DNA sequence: TGTGCCAGCAGCTTAGGAGGGACCGCGATTAATTATGGCTACACCTTC. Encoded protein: CASSLGGTAINYGYTF. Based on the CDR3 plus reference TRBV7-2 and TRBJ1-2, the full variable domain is GAGVSQSPSNKVTEKGKDVELRCDPISGHTALYWYRQSLGQGLEFLIYFQGNSAPDKSGLPSDRFSAERTGGSVSTLTIQRTQQEDSAVYLCASSLGGTAINYGYTFGSGTRLTVV.

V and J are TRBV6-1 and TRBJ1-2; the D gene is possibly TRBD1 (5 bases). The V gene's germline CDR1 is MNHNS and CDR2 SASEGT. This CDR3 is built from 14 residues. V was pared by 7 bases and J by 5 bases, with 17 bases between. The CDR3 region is CASTVGPGWYGYTF. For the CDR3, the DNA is TGTGCCAGCACCGTGGGACCGGGTTGGTATGGCTACACCTTC.

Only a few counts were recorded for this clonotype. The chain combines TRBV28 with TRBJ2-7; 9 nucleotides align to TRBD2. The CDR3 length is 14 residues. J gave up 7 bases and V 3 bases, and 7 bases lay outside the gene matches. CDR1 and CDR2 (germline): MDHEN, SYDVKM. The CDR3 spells CASSFSSGIGEQYF. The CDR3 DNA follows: TGTGCCAGCAGTTTCTCTAGCGGGATTGGAGAGCAGTACTTC.

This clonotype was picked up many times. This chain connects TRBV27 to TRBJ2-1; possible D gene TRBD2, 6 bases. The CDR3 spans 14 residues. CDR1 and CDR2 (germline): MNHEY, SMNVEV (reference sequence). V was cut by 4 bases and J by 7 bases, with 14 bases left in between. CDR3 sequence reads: CASSYGSGSNEQFF. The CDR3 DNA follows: TGTGCCAGCAGTTACGGGAGCGGCTCGAATGAGCAGTTCTTC.

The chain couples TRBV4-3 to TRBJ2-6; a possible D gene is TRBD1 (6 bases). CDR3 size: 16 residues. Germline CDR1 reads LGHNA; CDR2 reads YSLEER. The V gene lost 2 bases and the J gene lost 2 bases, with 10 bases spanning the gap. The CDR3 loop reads CASSQQQGAGANVLTF. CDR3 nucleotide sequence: TGCGCCAGCAGCCAACAACAGGGTGCTGGGGCCAACGTCCTGACTTTC.

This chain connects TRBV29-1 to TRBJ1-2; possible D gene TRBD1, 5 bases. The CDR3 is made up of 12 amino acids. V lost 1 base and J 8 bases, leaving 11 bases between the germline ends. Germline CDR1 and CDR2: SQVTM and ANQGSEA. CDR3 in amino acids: CSVEGGIQGYTF. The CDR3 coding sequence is TGCAGCGTTGAAGGGGGCATACAAGGCTACACCTTC.

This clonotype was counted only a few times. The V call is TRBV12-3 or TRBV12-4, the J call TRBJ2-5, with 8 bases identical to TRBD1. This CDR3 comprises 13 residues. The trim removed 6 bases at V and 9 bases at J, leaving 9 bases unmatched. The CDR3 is CASSSTGGTPQYF. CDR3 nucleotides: TGTGCCAGCAGCTCCACAGGGGGGACGCCCCAGTACTTC.

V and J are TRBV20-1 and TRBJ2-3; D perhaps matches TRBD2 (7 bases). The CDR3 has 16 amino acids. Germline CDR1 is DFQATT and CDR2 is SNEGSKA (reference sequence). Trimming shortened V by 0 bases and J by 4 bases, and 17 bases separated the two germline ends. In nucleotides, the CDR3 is TGCAGTGCTAGAGATCAAATAGGGGGGGCCCCAGATACGCAGTATTTT. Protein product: CSARDQIGGAPDTQYF.

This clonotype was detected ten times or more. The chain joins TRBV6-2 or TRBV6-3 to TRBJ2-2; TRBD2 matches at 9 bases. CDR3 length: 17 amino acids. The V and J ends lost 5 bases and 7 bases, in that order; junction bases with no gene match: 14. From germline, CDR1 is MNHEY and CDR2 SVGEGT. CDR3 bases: TGTGCCAGCAGTCCCGGACTAGCGCCTGGTTTGGGCGGGGAGCTGTTTTTT. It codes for CASSPGLAPGLGGELFF.

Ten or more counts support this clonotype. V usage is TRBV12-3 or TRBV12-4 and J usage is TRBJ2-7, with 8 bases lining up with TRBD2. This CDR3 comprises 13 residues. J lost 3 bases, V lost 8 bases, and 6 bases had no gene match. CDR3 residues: CASSTSGIYEQYF. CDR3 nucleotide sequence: TGTGCCAGCTCCACTAGCGGTATCTACGAGCAGTACTTC.

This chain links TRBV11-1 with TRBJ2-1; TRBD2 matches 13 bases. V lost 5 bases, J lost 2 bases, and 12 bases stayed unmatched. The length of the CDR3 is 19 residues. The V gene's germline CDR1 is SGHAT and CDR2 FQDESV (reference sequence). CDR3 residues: CASSPGLAGLRNAYNEQFF. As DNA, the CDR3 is TGTGCCAGCAGCCCGGGACTAGCGGGACTACGCAATGCCTACAATGAGCAGTTCTTC.

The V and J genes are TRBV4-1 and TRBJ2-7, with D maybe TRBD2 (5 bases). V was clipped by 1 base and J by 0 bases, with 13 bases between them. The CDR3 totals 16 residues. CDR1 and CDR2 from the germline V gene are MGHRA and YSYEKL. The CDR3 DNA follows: TGCGCCAGCAGCCAAGTTTTTAGCGACCGCTCCTACGAGCAGTACTTC. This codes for CASSQVFSDRSYEQYF.

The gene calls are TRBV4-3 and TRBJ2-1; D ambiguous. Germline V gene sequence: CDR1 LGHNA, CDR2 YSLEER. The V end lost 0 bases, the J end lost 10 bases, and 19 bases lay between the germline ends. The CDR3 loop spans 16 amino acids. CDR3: CASSQDPSAPGREQFF. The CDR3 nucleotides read TGCGCCAGCAGCCAAGACCCCTCCGCTCCGGGCCGGGAGCAGTTCTTC.

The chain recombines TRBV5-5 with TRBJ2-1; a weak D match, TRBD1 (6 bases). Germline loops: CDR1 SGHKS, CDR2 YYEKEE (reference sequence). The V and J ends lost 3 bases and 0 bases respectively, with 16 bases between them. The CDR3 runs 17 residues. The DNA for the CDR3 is TGTGCCAGCAGCTCCCAGGGGATACAGAGCTCCTACAATGAGCAGTTCTTC. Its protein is CASSSQGIQSSYNEQFF.

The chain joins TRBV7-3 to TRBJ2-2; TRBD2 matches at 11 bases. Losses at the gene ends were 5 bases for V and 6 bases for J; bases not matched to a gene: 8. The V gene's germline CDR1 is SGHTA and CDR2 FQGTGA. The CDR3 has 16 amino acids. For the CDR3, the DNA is TGTGCCAGCAGCCAACCTAGCGGGAGGACGTCCGGGGAGCTGTTTTTT. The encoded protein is CASSQPSGRTSGELFF.

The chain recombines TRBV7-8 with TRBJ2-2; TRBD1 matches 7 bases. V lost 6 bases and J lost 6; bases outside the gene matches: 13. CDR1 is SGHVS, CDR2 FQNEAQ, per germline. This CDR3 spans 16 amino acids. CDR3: CASSDRMTGIAGELFF. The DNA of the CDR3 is TGTGCCAGCAGTGACCGGATGACAGGGATAGCCGGGGAGCTGTTTTTT.

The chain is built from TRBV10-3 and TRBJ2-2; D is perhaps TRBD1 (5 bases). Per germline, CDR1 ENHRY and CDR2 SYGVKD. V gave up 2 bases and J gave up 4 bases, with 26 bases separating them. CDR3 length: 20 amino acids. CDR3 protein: CAISERGQPPLRVITGELFF. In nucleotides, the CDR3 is TGTGCCATCAGTGAGAGGGGTCAGCCGCCCCTTCGAGTGATCACCGGGGAGCTGTTTTTT.

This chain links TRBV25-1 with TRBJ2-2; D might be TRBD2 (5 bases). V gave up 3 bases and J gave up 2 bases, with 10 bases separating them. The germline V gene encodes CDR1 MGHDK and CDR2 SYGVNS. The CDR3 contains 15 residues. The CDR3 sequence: CASSDFGKNTGELFF. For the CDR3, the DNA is TGTGCCAGCAGTGATTTCGGGAAAAACACCGGGGAGCTGTTTTTT.

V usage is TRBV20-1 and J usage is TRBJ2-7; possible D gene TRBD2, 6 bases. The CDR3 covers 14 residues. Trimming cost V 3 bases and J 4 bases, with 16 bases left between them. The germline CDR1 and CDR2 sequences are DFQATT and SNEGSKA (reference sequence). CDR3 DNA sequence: TGCAGTGCTAGCGGGGCCCCTGGGGGGTACGAGCAGTACTTC. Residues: CSASGAPGGYEQYF.

The CDR3 region is CASSYRSGQPQHF. Written as DNA, the CDR3 is TGTGCCAGCAGTTACCGGTCAGGTCAGCCCCAGCATTTT. J is TRBJ1-5 and V is TRBV6-5; D not resolved. CDR1 MNHEY and CDR2 SVGAGI come from the germline V gene. The CDR3 consists of 13 residues. V lost 2 bases, J lost 6 bases, and 8 bases lay in between.

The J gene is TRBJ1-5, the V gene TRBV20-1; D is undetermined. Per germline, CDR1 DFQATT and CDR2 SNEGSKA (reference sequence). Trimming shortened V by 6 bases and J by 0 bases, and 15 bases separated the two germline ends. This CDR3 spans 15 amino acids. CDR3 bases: TGCAGTGCACAGACCTACAGTTATAGCAATCAGCCCCAGCATTTT. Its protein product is CSAQTYSYSNQPQHF.

DNA of the CDR3: TGCAGCGTTGATGCCGTCAGACCGCCCGCCTACAATGAGCAGTTCTTC. Translated: CSVDAVRPPAYNEQFF. V gene TRBV29-1 combines with J gene TRBJ2-1; D not resolved. Germline V gene data show CDR1 as SQVTM and CDR2 as ANQGSEA. The V gene lost 3 bases and the J gene lost 2 bases, with 17 bases spanning the gap. The CDR3 sequence is 16 residues long.

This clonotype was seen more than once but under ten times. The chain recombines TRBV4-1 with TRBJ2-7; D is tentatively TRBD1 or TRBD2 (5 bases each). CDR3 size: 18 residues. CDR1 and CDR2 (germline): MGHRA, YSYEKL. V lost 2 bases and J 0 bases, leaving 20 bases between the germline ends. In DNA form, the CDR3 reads TGCGCCAGCAGCCAAAATCGACTTCCCGGGACCCGCTCCTACGAGCAGTACTTC. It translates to CASSQNRLPGTRSYEQYF.

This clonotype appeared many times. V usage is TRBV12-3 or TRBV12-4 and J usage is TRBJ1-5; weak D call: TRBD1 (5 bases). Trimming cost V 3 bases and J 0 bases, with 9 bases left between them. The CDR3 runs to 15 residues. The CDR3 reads CASSFRGDSNQPQHF. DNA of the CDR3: TGTGCCAGCAGTTTCAGAGGGGATAGCAATCAGCCCCAGCATTTT.